The 4 T cell receptor beta chains given below trace back to one sample, sequenced in a study of cytomegalovirus exposure and HLA in healthy donors. Primers: 60 Vbeta forward and 13 Jbeta reverse. Measured with immunoSEQ multiplex PCR; TCRdb has only the in-frame clones, and not every one. This table has about 92,000 clones, roughly 71% appearing once. The sample comprised PBMCs. These receptors were obtained from a woman younger than 35 in good health and CMV-seropositive.

This clone was picked up a small number of times. The gene calls are TRBV6-6 and TRBJ1-1; no reliable D call. This CDR3 has 13 residues. Trimming shortened V by 6 bases and J by 6 bases, and 14 bases separated the two germline ends. Germline V lookup: CDR1 MNHNY, CDR2 SVGAGI (reference sequence). This CDR3 reads CASRAPELSEAFF. The CDR3 coding sequence is TGTGCCAGCAGAGCCCCTGAGCTCTCTGAAGCTTTCTTT.

The chain couples TRBV4-3 to TRBJ2-2, with D perhaps TRBD1 (5 bases). Germline-derived CDR1 and CDR2 are LGHNA and YSLEER. Trimming took off 1 base at V and 5 bases at J, with 8 bases between the two ends. The CDR3 spans 14 residues. CDR3 sequence reads: CASSQGQLTGELFF. The CDR3 coding sequence is TGCGCCAGCAGCCAAGGACAGTTAACCGGGGAGCTGTTTTTT.

V usage is TRBV7-8 and J usage is TRBJ2-3, with D unclear. Trimming took off 3 bases at V and 4 bases at J, with 14 bases between the two ends. The CDR3 contains 15 residues. Germline CDR1 SGHVS, CDR2 FQNEAQ. The CDR3 nucleotides read TGTGCCAGCAGCTTTGCCGACTTTGCTGCAGATACGCAGTATTTT. Translation gives CASSFADFAADTQYF.

V usage is TRBV19 and J usage is TRBJ1-2, with D possibly being TRBD1 (6 bases). Trimming stripped 6 bases from V and 8 bases from J, with 25 bases between. CDR3 length: 16 residues. Germline CDR1 reads LNHDA; CDR2 reads SQIVND (reference sequence). Written as DNA, the CDR3 is TGTGCCAGTAGCCCTCGCCGGGGGGCGGGGCCGTTAGGCTACACCTTC. It codes for CASSPRRGAGPLGYTF.